This T cell receptor beta chain appears in the sequencing data of a study of cytomegalovirus exposure and HLA in healthy donors. Study-wide results and limits: The sole available immune exposure information was CMV serostatus.

CDR3 size: 15 residues. V lost 5 bases and J lost 1, with 12 bases in between. Germline V gene lookup returns CDR1 MNHNY and CDR2 SVGAGI (reference sequence). Details on this clone: What it recognizes is unknown.

These donors, healthy bone marrow donors, were studied. This PCR relied on a set of 60 Vbeta primers and 13 Jbeta primers. Profiling relied on immunoSEQ multiplex PCR, and the TCRdb table lists in-frame clones only, not all of them. The table lists approximately 250,000 clones, 70% to 90% of them singletons. What was sequenced was PBMCs. The TCR sequence derives from a girl aged 2-10 years in good health and CMV-seronegative. The chain has TRBV6-6 and TRBJ1-5, with D tentatively TRBD1 (6 bases). Here the CDR3 reads CASSGNDRSNQPQHF. The DNA for the CDR3 is TGTGCCAGCAGTGGGAATGACAGGAGCAATCAGCCCCAGCATTTT.